Listed below are T cell receptor beta chains from one sample, sequenced in a study of blood T cell repertoires in COVID-19. Only in-frame clones appear in the TCRdb table, and some are missing; sequencing was by immunoSEQ multiplex PCR. The sample lists about 250,000 clones; 86% were seen once. The sequenced sample consisted of PBMCs or T cells enriched from blood (not recorded which). These TCRs come from a man between 18 and 29 years old who had recovered from COVID-19. Both conserved end residues are part of each CDR3. D genes are given only for firm matches. Size is omitted from some rows. Given values are once, few, many or a class for expanded clones.

cdr3_aa cdr3_nt clone_size cdr3_length j_call v_call d_call
CASSSLGGDEKLFF TGTGCCAGCAGCAGTCTGGGGGGGGATGAAAAACTGTTTTTT once 14 TRBJ1-4 TRBV3-1/TRBV3-2 -
CASSLIGQGFPEAFF TGTGCCAGCAGCCTTATAGGACAGGGTTTCCCTGAAGCTTTCTTT - 15 TRBJ1-1 TRBV3-1/TRBV3-2 TRBD1
CASSSITSANEKLFF TGTGCCAGCAGTTCTATCACCTCGGCTAATGAAAAACTGTTTTTT once 15 TRBJ1-4 TRBV28 -
CASSWGLAGGQETQYF TGTGCCAGCAGCTGGGGACTAGCAGGAGGGCAAGAGACCCAGTACTTC - 16 TRBJ2-5 TRBV5-6 TRBD2
CASSATGGSNYGYTF TGCGCCAGCAGCGCAACAGGGGGCTCTAACTATGGCTACACCTTC - 15 TRBJ1-2 TRBV10-2 TRBD1
CASSFGSAYEQYF TGTGCCAGCAGTTTTGGTTCGGCCTACGAGCAGTACTTC - 13 TRBJ2-7 TRBV27 -
CASSYLAGGANEQFF TGTGCCAGCAGCTACCTAGCGGGGGGCGCCAATGAGCAGTTCTTC - 15 TRBJ2-1 TRBV2 TRBD2
CASKAGGSYNEQFF TGTGCGAGCAAGGCGGGAGGGTCCTACAATGAGCAGTTCTTC - 14 TRBJ2-1 TRBV7-6 TRBD2
CAISEPPLLGGQETQYF TGTGCCATCAGTGAGCCCCCCCTTTTAGGGGGCCAAGAGACCCAGTACTTC - 17 TRBJ2-5 TRBV10-3 -
CASSTGQGYEQYF TGTGCCAGCAGCACGGGACAGGGCTACGAGCAGTACTTC - 13 TRBJ2-7 TRBV5-6 TRBD1
CASSLASGRIPYEQYF TGTGCCAGCAGCTTGGCTAGCGGGAGGATTCCCTACGAGCAGTACTTC few 16 TRBJ2-7 TRBV5-4 TRBD2
CASSIGGAFHYGYTF TGTGCCAGTAGTATAGGGGGCGCGTTCCACTATGGCTACACCTTC - 15 TRBJ1-2 TRBV19 -
CASSLAGRLETQYF TGTGCCAGCAGCTTGGCAGGGAGGCTGGAGACCCAGTACTTC - 14 TRBJ2-5 TRBV5-4 -
CAISGLAAGNEQFF TGTGCCATCAGTGGACTAGCGGCGGGCAATGAGCAGTTCTTC - 14 TRBJ2-1 TRBV10-3 TRBD2
CASSEPGNEQFF TGCGCCAGCAGTGAGCCCGGGAATGAGCAGTTCTTC few 12 TRBJ2-1 TRBV10-1 -
CASSQWDRGISGYTF TGTGCCAGCAGCCAATGGGACAGGGGCATCAGTGGCTACACCTTC - 15 TRBJ1-2 TRBV14 TRBD1
CASTRGPHNYGYTF TGTGCCAGTACCCGAGGGCCCCATAACTATGGCTACACCTTC once 14 TRBJ1-2 TRBV19 -
CASIRASGGDNEQFF TGTGCCAGCATCCGAGCTAGCGGGGGGGACAATGAGCAGTTCTTC - 15 TRBJ2-1 TRBV7-9 TRBD2
CASSYSVRVSAGELFF TGTGCCAGCAGTTACTCTGTCCGGGTTAGCGCCGGGGAGCTGTTTTTT - 16 TRBJ2-2 TRBV6-5 -
CASSLVGAVTDTQYF TGTGCCAGCAGTTTGGTGGGAGCTGTCACAGATACGCAGTATTTT once 15 TRBJ2-3 TRBV6-5 -
CASSPDDSTEAFF TGTGCCAGCAGCCCCGACGACAGCACTGAAGCTTTCTTT - 13 TRBJ1-1 TRBV7-9 -
CASSDPLAGGFGGYTF TGTGCCAGCAGCGACCCATTGGCAGGGGGCTTCGGTGGCTACACCTTC - 16 TRBJ1-2 TRBV9 TRBD1
CASSQHNPGQGASFVAFF TGTGCCAGCTCACAACACAACCCGGGACAGGGGGCCTCATTCGTAGCTTTCTTT - 18 TRBJ1-1 TRBV18 TRBD1
CASSLFSLAGPFGHEQFF TGTGCCAGCAGTTTATTTAGCCTAGCGGGGCCGTTTGGCCATGAGCAGTTCTTC - 18 TRBJ2-1 TRBV27 TRBD2
CASSPSAGRQPQHF TGTGCCAGCTCACCCTCGGCGGGGCGTCAGCCCCAGCATTTT - 14 TRBJ1-5 TRBV18 -
CSVSGREPSGANVLTF TGCAGCGTTAGCGGGAGGGAACCCTCTGGGGCCAACGTCCTGACTTTC - 16 TRBJ2-6 TRBV29-1 TRBD2
CASSQGQGEGYTF TGTGCCAGCTCACAGGGACAGGGGGAAGGCTACACCTTC - 13 TRBJ1-2 TRBV18 TRBD1
CASSLAPSSYNEQFF TGTGCCAGCAGCTTAGCACCGAGCTCCTACAATGAGCAGTTCTTC - 15 TRBJ2-1 TRBV11-2 -
CASSMQGASTF TGTGCCAGTAGTATGCAGGGGGCCAGCACCTTC - 11 TRBJ1-2 TRBV19 TRBD1
CASSESHKGDEQYF TGCGCCAGCAGTGAGTCCCATAAAGGGGACGAGCAGTACTTC - 14 TRBJ2-7 TRBV10-1 -
CSASDRANYGYTF TGCAGTGCTAGTGACAGGGCGAACTATGGCTACACCTTC once 13 TRBJ1-2 TRBV20-1 TRBD1
CASSTGEGSYEQYF TGTGCCAGCAGCACGGGGGAAGGGTCCTACGAGCAGTACTTC - 14 TRBJ2-7 TRBV21-1 -
CASREGTGNTEAFF TGTGCCAGCAGGGAAGGAACAGGGAACACTGAAGCTTTCTTT - 14 TRBJ1-1 TRBV7-9 -
CASSVKLVSEAFF TGTGCCAGCAGTGTTAAACTGGTTAGTGAAGCTTTCTTT once 13 TRBJ1-1 TRBV2 -
CSVAGTASTTNEKLFF TGCAGCGTGGCCGGGACAGCAAGTACAACTAATGAAAAACTGTTTTTT - 16 TRBJ1-4 TRBV29-1 TRBD1
CASTPPTSGRTDTQYF TGTGCCAGCACCCCCCCGACTAGCGGGAGGACAGATACGCAGTATTTT - 16 TRBJ2-3 TRBV2 TRBD2
CASSARDRGGYGYTF TGTGCCAGCTCAGCCAGGGACAGGGGCGGCTATGGCTACACCTTC - 15 TRBJ1-2 TRBV18 TRBD1
CATSRTPGASGRFDEQYF TGTGCCACCAGCAGGACCCCGGGTGCTAGCGGGAGATTCGACGAGCAGTACTTC - 18 TRBJ2-7 TRBV15 TRBD2
CASSLSGSSYNEQFF TGTGCCAGCAGCTTAAGCGGGAGCTCCTACAATGAGCAGTTCTTC - 15 TRBJ2-1 TRBV7-3 TRBD2
CASSQFGGLGNTEAFF TGCGCCAGCAGCCAATTTGGTGGGCTGGGGAACACTGAAGCTTTCTTT - 16 TRBJ1-1 TRBV4-1 -
CASRPDRGPYNEQFF TGTGCCAGCAGACCAGACAGGGGTCCCTACAATGAGCAGTTCTTC once 15 TRBJ2-1 TRBV7-2 TRBD1
CASSRTSGGQETQYF TGTGCCAGCAGTCGGACTAGCGGGGGACAAGAGACCCAGTACTTC - 15 TRBJ2-5 TRBV5-4 TRBD2
CASRPTGLTEAFF TGTGCCAGCAGACCAACAGGGCTCACTGAAGCTTTCTTT - 13 TRBJ1-1 TRBV12-3/TRBV12-4 -
CASSIRRGLEQYF TGTGCCAGTAGTATTCGCAGGGGGCTCGAGCAGTACTTC - 13 TRBJ2-7 TRBV19 TRBD1
CASRSGGRREETQYF TGTGCCAGCAGATCAGGGGGCAGAAGGGAAGAGACCCAGTACTTC - 15 TRBJ2-5 TRBV6-5 TRBD1
CASSDSTLTEAFF TGTGCCAGCAGTGACAGCACGTTGACTGAAGCTTTCTTT - 13 TRBJ1-1 TRBV28 -
CASAAAGEANTGAFF TGCGCCAGCGCAGCCGCGGGAGAGGCGAACACTGGGGCTTTCTTT - 15 TRBJ1-1 TRBV5-1 -